Presented here are 32 T cell receptor beta chains from one specimen sequenced in a study of tumor-infiltrating lymphocytes in primary liver carcinoma. TCR beta cDNA came from about 0.45 ug total RNA, primed with a constant-region primer. Three nested multiplex PCR rounds, a slightly modified ARM-PCR, produced the libraries for TCR beta. TRBV1-TRBV30 forward primers paired with a C-beta reverse primer drove the first two PCR rounds, roughly 10 cycles each. TCRdb re-called the multiplex PCR reads with MiXCR, one entry per CDR3 protein. Of 100,000 to 150,000 distinct CDR3 sequences listed, around 60% were seen once; the top ten hold 8.4%. RNA and DNA were co-extracted from approximately 20-30 mg of unsorted bulk tissue. Source material: liver tumor tissue from sampling region 3. Described subset: tumor region T3, left-lateral pole. These receptors were collected from a woman in her sixties or seventies with primary liver carcinoma and hepatitis B virus infection.

The chain recombines TRBV5-6 with TRBJ2-5; a possible D gene is TRBD1 (6 bases). V was shortened by 8 bases and J by 5 bases, with 16 bases between the two germline ends. CDR3 size: 13 residues. Germline V gene lookup returns CDR1 SGHDT and CDR2 YYEEEE. Here the CDR3 DNA reads TGTGCCAGGAGCCGGGACACTCAGGAGACCCAGTACTTC. Amino acid sequence: CARSRDTQETQYF.

Remarks on this clonotype: The germline gene is not matched at one end of the junction; a read error may be the cause. V is TRBV12-3 or TRBV12-4 and J is TRBJ2-2; D is possibly TRBD2 (6 bases). This CDR3 contains 15 residues. The CDR3: CASSLRRADTGELSF. The CDR3 nucleotides read TGTGCCAGCAGTTTGCGGAGGGCGGACACCGGGGAGCTGTCTTTC.

The count of this clonotype is one. This clone may be a read error of a much larger clone one base away. The chain carries TRBV5-1 and TRBJ1-1, with unresolved D. The germline CDR1 and CDR2 sequences are SGHRS and YFSETQ. The CDR3 runs to 15 residues. V gave up 0 bases and J gave up 0 bases, with 9 bases separating them. The CDR3 sequence is CASSLGQSLNTEAFF. In nucleotides, the CDR3 is TGCGCCAGCAGCTTGGGCCAGTCTCTGAACACTGAAGCTTTCTTT.

This clonotype appeared once. The chain uses TRBV29-1 and TRBJ1-2, with a weak D call TRBD1 (5 bases). This CDR3 spans 11 amino acids. CDR1 and CDR2 from the germline V gene are SQVTM and ANQGSEA. The germline V and J ends were trimmed by 7 bases and 8 bases, with 14 bases remaining between them. The CDR3 protein is CSGKTAKGYTF. The CDR3 coding sequence is TGCAGCGGGAAGACAGCAAAAGGCTACACCTTC. Full variable domain (outside the CDR3, taken from reference TRBV29-1 and TRBJ1-2): SAVISQKPSRDICQRGTSLTIQCQVDSQVTMMFWYRQQPGQSLTLIATANQGSEATYESGFVIDKFPISRPNLTFSTLTVSNMSPEDSSIYLCSGKTAKGYTFGSGTRLTVV.

On this clonotype itself: The conserved final phenylalanine or tryptophan is absent from the CDR3, which likely points to a read error. The V and J genes are TRBV11-2 and TRBJ2-5; D might be TRBD1 (5 bases). The CDR3 has 14 amino acids. Looked up from germline, CDR1 is SGHAT and CDR2 is FQNNGV. The CDR3 DNA reads TGTGTCAGTAGGGGCCTCACGTACCAAGAGACCCAGTACCTC. Its translation: CVSRGLTYQETQYL.

With regard to this clonotype: Because it lacks the conserved phenylalanine or tryptophan at the end, this CDR3 is likely a read error. The rearrangement joins TRBV6-5 to TRBJ2-5, with a possible D match to TRBD2 (5 bases). The germline gives CDR1 MNHEY, CDR2 SVGAGI. The CDR3 loop spans 13 amino acids. The CDR3 DNA reads TGTGCCAGCAGTTATCGGGGAAAAGAGATCCAGTACTCC. Translated, it gives CASSYRGKEIQYS.

This clonotype was recorded once. The conserved phenylalanine or tryptophan normally closing the CDR3 is absent here, so this likely arose from a read error. This chain links TRBV18 with TRBJ2-7, with D perhaps assigned TRBD1 or TRBD2 (6 bases each). V lost 3 bases and J lost 4, with 13 bases in between. Germline V gene sequence: CDR1 KGHSH, CDR2 LQKENI. The CDR3 covers 14 residues. CDR3 residues: CASSPDGGLYEQYL. CDR3 nucleotides: TGTGCCAGCTCACCCGACGGGGGCCTGTACGAGCAGTACCTC.

V is TRBV20-1 and J is TRBJ2-2; a weak D match, TRBD2 (6 bases). Germline V lookup: CDR1 DFQATT, CDR2 SNEGSKA (reference sequence). V was cut by 3 bases and J by 5 bases, with 10 bases left in between. The CDR3 consists of 13 residues. The CDR3 region is CSASGRGTGELFF. For the CDR3, the DNA is TGCAGTGCTAGCGGGAGAGGTACCGGGGAGCTGTTTTTT.

This clonotype was recorded many times. The chain is built from TRBV10-3 and TRBJ2-3; TRBD2 aligns across 14 bases. J was trimmed by 1 base and V by 3 bases; bases with no gene match: 12. The CDR3 extends over 20 amino acids. Germline-derived CDR1 and CDR2 are ENHRY and SYGVKD. CDR3 protein: CAISDAVRLAGGRRTDTQYF. DNA of the CDR3: TGTGCCATCAGTGATGCTGTCCGACTAGCGGGAGGGCGTCGCACAGATACGCAGTATTTT.

This clonotype was seen at least ten times. The chain links TRBV7-9 to TRBJ2-7; D is undetermined. The germline CDR1 and CDR2 sequences are SEHNR and FQNEAQ (reference sequence). The CDR3 loop spans 11 amino acids. V dropped 5 bases and J dropped 1 base, with 3 bases sitting between them. The CDR3 region is CASSVSYEQYF. The DNA for the CDR3 is TGTGCCAGCAGCGTATCCTACGAGCAGTACTTC.

This sequence joins TRBV29-1 and TRBJ2-7; no reliable D call. The CDR3 is made up of 15 amino acids. Germline V gene sequence: CDR1 SQVTM, CDR2 ANQGSEA. The V end was cut by 0 bases, the J end by 9 bases, with 21 bases between. The DNA of the CDR3 is TGCAGCGTTGAAGATGGTTTCTCTATGGACCTTGGGCAGTACTTC. Translated: CSVEDGFSMDLGQYF.

This clonotype was picked up a small number of times. The chain couples TRBV29-1 to TRBJ2-1; D is possibly TRBD2 (7 bases). CDR3 length: 15 amino acids. Germline V gene sequence: CDR1 SQVTM, CDR2 ANQGSEA. In nucleotides, the CDR3 is TGCAGTGTTCGTAGGGGGACTACCACATACAATGAGCAGTTCTTC. This translates into CSVRRGTTTYNEQFF.

This clonotype turned up a few times. The rearrangement joins TRBV7-9 to TRBJ1-5; D is undetermined. Between the trimmed V and J ends, which lost 0 bases and 3 bases, there was a span of 3 bases. This CDR3 is 13 amino acids long. The germline gives CDR1 SEHNR, CDR2 FQNEAQ (reference sequence). The CDR3: CASSLALNQPQHF. DNA of the CDR3: TGTGCCAGCAGCTTAGCGCTCAATCAGCCCCAGCATTTT. Filled out from reference TRBV7-9 and TRBJ1-5, the complete variable domain reads DTGVSQNPRHKITKRGQNVTFRCDPISEHNRLYWYRQTLGQGPEFLTYFQNEAQLEKSRLLSDRFSAERPKGSFSTLEIQRTEQGDSAMYLCASSLALNQPQHFGDGTRLSIL.

Worth noting for this clonotype: This may come from a read error, since a much larger clone is one base off. The genes are TRBV14 and TRBJ2-3, with TRBD2 matching 10 bases. Germline V CDR1 and CDR2: SGHDN, FVKESK. This CDR3 contains 16 residues. The CDR3 sequence: CTSSPRTSGSTDTQYF. CDR3 DNA sequence: TGTACCAGCAGCCCCAGGACTAGCGGAAGCACAGATACGCAGTATTTT.

The V call is TRBV18, the J call TRBJ1-5, with D unclear. This CDR3 is built from 13 residues. Trimming shortened V by 3 bases and J by 4 bases, and 7 bases separated the two germline ends. The germline gives CDR1 KGHSH, CDR2 LQKENI. The CDR3 loop is CASSPGRNQPQHF. In DNA, the CDR3 is TGTGCCAGCTCACCCGGACGTAATCAGCCCCAGCATTTT.

Worth noting for this clonotype: A much more abundant neighbour one base away suggests this may be a read error. The chain links TRBV11-2 to TRBJ2-7; TRBD1 aligns across 8 bases. The length of the CDR3 is 14 residues. Germline CDR1 SGHAT, CDR2 FQNNGV. V lost 5 bases to trimming and J lost 2 bases; unmatched junction nucleotides: 5. As DNA, the CDR3 is TGTGCCAGCAGCCCGGGGACAGGTCCCTACGAGCAGTACTTC. Its translation is CASSPGTGPYEQYF.

With regard to this clonotype: At one end, the junction sequence differs from germline, possibly due to a read error. This chain links TRBV4-2 with TRBJ1-1; TRBD1 is a possible D gene (5 bases). Germline V lookup: CDR1 LGHNA, CDR2 YNFKEQ. The CDR3 contains 15 residues. CDR3 nucleotides: TGTGTCAGCAGCCATGCCAATACAGGGAACACTGAAGCTTTCTTT. This encodes CVSSHANTGNTEAFF.

Concerning this clonotype itself: The junction departs from the called germline gene at one end, perhaps through a read error. The chain links TRBV6-5 to TRBJ2-6; no firm D call. CDR3 length: 15 residues. Germline V lookup: CDR1 MNHEY, CDR2 SVGAGI. The CDR3 here is CVSSYVSSGANVLTF. For the CDR3, the DNA is TGTGTCAGCAGCTACGTTTCTTCTGGGGCCAACGTCCTGACTTTC.

This clonotype was recorded many times. The chain uses TRBV5-1 and TRBJ2-3, with 10 bases lining up with TRBD1. The CDR3 is 17 residues long. Germline trimming cut 0 bases from V and 2 bases from J; bases unmatched to any gene: 6. The germline V gene encodes CDR1 SGHRS and CDR2 YFSETQ. The chain's CDR3 is CASSLGAGTGDTDTQYF. Here the CDR3 DNA reads TGCGCCAGCAGCTTGGGGGCCGGGACAGGGGACACAGATACGCAGTATTTT.

As for this clonotype: One base away lies a much larger clone, so this may be a sequencing read error. The chain has TRBV6-5 and TRBJ1-4; TRBD1 aligns across 7 bases. Germline-derived CDR1 and CDR2 are MNHEY and SVGAGI. V trimming: 2 bases; J trimming: 0 bases; junction bases outside the gene matches: 0. The CDR3 covers 15 residues. CDR3 sequence (DNA): TGTGCCAGCAGTTACAGGGGGCCAACTAATGAAAAACTGTTTTTT. Protein sequence: CASSYRGPTNEKLFF.

This chain connects TRBV11-3 to TRBJ1-1; D ambiguous. Germline V gene data show CDR1 as SGHNT and CDR2 as YENEEA. This CDR3 region has 14 residues. Trimming cost V 5 bases and J 3 bases, with 13 bases left between them. The CDR3 loop reads CASSQTRVYTEAFF. As DNA, the CDR3 is TGTGCCAGCAGCCAGACAAGGGTGTACACTGAAGCTTTCTTT. Looking up the rest from reference TRBV11-3 and TRBJ1-1 gives the full variable domain: EAGVVQSPRYKIIEKKQPVAFWCNPISGHNTLYWYLQNLGQGPELLIRYENEEAVDDSQLPKDRFSAERLKGVDSTLKIQPAELGDSAVYLCASSQTRVYTEAFFGQGTRLTVV.

As for this clonotype: It is likely a read error, because the conserved phenylalanine at the end of the CDR3 is missing. The rearrangement uses TRBV20-1 and TRBJ2-1, with 8 bases matching TRBD2. The CDR3 contains 17 residues. The V gene end was trimmed by 5 bases and the J gene end by 7 bases; junction bases not matched to a gene: 19. Germline-derived CDR1 and CDR2 are DFQATT and SNEGSKA (reference sequence). The CDR3, as DNA: TGCAGTGCTGAGGACCCAACAAGCGGGAGTATTAAGAATGAGCAGTTCCTC. Residues: CSAEDPTSGSIKNEQFL.

This clonotype was counted ten times or more. The genes are TRBV6-1 and TRBJ2-3; D may match TRBD1 or TRBD2 (7 bases each). This CDR3 has 15 amino acids. The ends were cut back, 6 bases at V and 4 bases at J, with 17 bases in the middle. Germline CDR1 reads MNHNS; CDR2 reads SASEGT. CDR3 residues: CASSLGEGAPDTQYF. In DNA, the CDR3 is TGTGCCAGCAGCCTTGGGGAGGGGGCTCCAGATACGCAGTATTTT.

Remarks on this clonotype: Being one base from a much bigger clone, this may be a read error. This CDR3 is missing its conserved last phenylalanine or tryptophan, likely due to a read error. The chain links TRBV12-5 to TRBJ2-1; perhaps TRBD2 as D (12 bases). The CDR3 is 23 amino acids. Germline V gene lookup returns CDR1 LGHNT and CDR2 FRNRAP. Trimming took 0 bases from V and 8 from J, leaving 38 bases between them. CDR3 DNA sequence: TGTGCTAGTGGTTTGGTACTCAAATCCGGACAGGGGGCGACTAGCGGGAGCTCATATGAGCAGTTCTCC. Protein: CASGLVLKSGQGATSGSSYEQFS.

On this clonotype itself: A read error may produce the germline difference seen at one junction end. This chain links TRBV12-3 or TRBV12-4 with TRBJ1-2, with 8 positions matching TRBD1. The CDR3 spans 14 residues. In DNA, the CDR3 is TGTGCCATCAGTCCTCCCCGGACAGGGCTCGGCTACACTTTC. Translation: CAISPPRTGLGYTF.

The rearrangement links TRBV11-2 to TRBJ2-5, with a weak D call TRBD1 (6 bases). From germline, CDR1 is SGHAT and CDR2 FQNNGV. The CDR3 totals 13 residues. The germline V and J ends were trimmed by 9 bases and 3 bases, with 14 bases remaining between them. The CDR3 nucleotides are TGTGCCAGTAGGACGAACAGGGAAGAGACCCAGTACTTC. Its translation is CASRTNREETQYF. Complete variable domain (other parts from reference TRBV11-2 and TRBJ2-5): EAGVAQSPRYKIIEKRQSVAFWCNPISGHATLYWYQQILGQGPKLLIQFQNNGVVDDSQLPKDRFSAERLKGVDSTLKIQPAKLEDSAVYLCASRTNREETQYFGPGTRLLVL.

This clonotype was seen at least ten times. This chain links TRBV12-3 or TRBV12-4 with TRBJ1-2; D is undetermined. Trimming shortened V by 5 bases and J by 7 bases, and 11 bases separated the two germline ends. There are 12 residues in the CDR3. In nucleotides, the CDR3 is TGTGCCAGCAGTCCCCCCGGCGGTGGCTACACCTTC. Translation gives CASSPPGGGYTF.

In the case of this clonotype: A much larger clone differs from this one at a single base, so this may be a read error. The CDR3 DNA reads as TGTGCCAGCAGTGAAGGCTCCAGGCTCTATGGCTACACCTTC. Translated, it gives CASSEGSRLYGYTF. The chain combines TRBV6-1 with TRBJ1-2; D not certain. The CDR3 spans 14 residues. V lost 1 base to trimming and J lost 4 bases, with 10 bases between them. CDR1 and CDR2 from the germline V gene are MNHNS and SASEGT.

This clonotype was counted many times. The CDR3 DNA is TGTGCCAGCACCGCAGGGATTGAGCTCTACAATGAGCAGTTCTTC. The encoded protein is CASTAGIELYNEQFF. The rearrangement uses TRBV28 and TRBJ2-1; possibly TRBD1 for D (5 bases). Trimming took off 7 bases at V and 3 bases at J, with 16 bases between the two ends. The CDR3 spans 15 residues. From germline, CDR1 is MDHEN and CDR2 SYDVKM.

The chain recombines TRBV6-5 with TRBJ1-4; D gene ambiguous. The CDR3 has 14 residues. Trimming removed 4 bases at V and 2 bases at J, with 8 bases between. Germline CDR1 and CDR2: MNHEY and SVGAGI. The CDR3 loop is CASSCTATNEKLFF. The CDR3 DNA sequence: TGTGCCAGCAGTTGTACAGCGACTAATGAAAAACTGTTTTTT.

Worth noting for this clonotype: A read error may produce the germline difference seen at one junction end. This sequence joins TRBV11-1 and TRBJ2-4, with 8 bases that match TRBD2. CDR3 length: 17 residues. Germline V gene data show CDR1 as SGHAT and CDR2 as FQDESV (reference sequence). In nucleotides, the CDR3 is TGTGCCAGCAGCTTTCCCGGGACTAGTGGGACCAAAAACATTCTGTACTTC. Translation gives CASSFPGTSGTKNILYF.

The rearrangement joins TRBV11-2 to TRBJ2-7; possibly TRBD2 for D (8 bases). The V and J ends lost 5 bases and 3 bases respectively, with 17 bases between them. This CDR3 has 15 amino acids. Germline V lookup: CDR1 SGHAT, CDR2 FQNNGV. CDR3 DNA: TGTGCCAGCAGCCGGGAGGGGGGACAGATCTACGAGCAGTACTTC. The encoded protein is CASSREGGQIYEQYF.